The following is a T cell receptor beta chain sequence with its context. This clonotype was picked up a small number of times. It lacks a known antigen. No much larger clone exists at a distance of one base, and base qualities are not known. Looking up the germline V gene (reference sequence) yields CDR1 DFQATT and CDR2 SNEGSKA. The CDR3 runs 12 residues from the cysteine to the phenylalanine. Only the CDR3 DNA is retained, 36 bases long and in frame from the first base. The trim is 8 bases for V and 6 bases for J, with a gap of 14 bases between the germline ends. The record originates from a study of blood T cells in healthy people across ages (dated by TCRdb to about 2015). For the wider study: Template switching captured roughly one uniquely barcoded TCR beta cDNA molecule per two T cells in model experiments. Donors of different ages were randomly distributed across sequencing lanes to avoid experimental bias. The study measured age-related changes in TCR beta repertoire diversity using deep sequencing normalized with unique cDNA molecular identifiers. Donors were grouped into four age groups: young (average approximately 15 years), middle-aged (roughly 40), aged (over 55) and long-lived (approximately 82). The study analyzed two additional independent replicas of 1 million unique cDNA reads from the same blood draw for two donors, one aged 18 to 29 and one aged 80 or older.

Systemically healthy Caucasian individuals from Russia, roughly 40 in total and aged roughly 6 to 100 years, were included as donors. Each donor gave 8 to 10 milliliters of peripheral blood, collected into EDTA-treated Vacutainer tubes. Ficoll-Paque density-gradient centrifugation was used to isolate PBMCs, with at least 6.5 million obtained per sample. Trizol reagent was used to extract total RNA from PBMCs, with at least 5.5 micrograms per sample. For every donor, an aliquot of PBMCs went through flow cytometry to measure the percentages of naive CD45RAhigh/CD27high T cells. Library preparation used 5' RACE. TCRdb records Illumina HiSeq 2500 as the sequencer. A second about 7 to 12 cycle PCR used a sample-barcoded 5' primer and a J-beta primer mix. A template-switch 5' adaptor carrying 12 random nucleotides introduced a unique molecular identifier onto each TCR beta cDNA molecule. Each sample yielded at least 3 million CDR3-containing paired-end reads. The Mint cDNA synthesis kit, primed by a TRBC-specific oligonucleotide, was used to synthesize first-strand cDNA from all RNA. After uracil-DNA glycosylase treatment, a first 18-cycle PCR used universal primers M1SS and BC2_uni_R on all cDNA. Processing in the source paper ran as follows. For normalization, 1 million high-quality reads, each with a distinct molecular identifier, were randomly selected from each sample. Reads with shared molecular identifiers were discarded instead of being binned into consensus sequences. MiTCR, set to a Q25 quality threshold and the strictest error-elimination algorithm, was used for CDR3 identification, clonotype clustering and error correction. A nonparametric unseen species model with Euler transformation was used to estimate a lower bound on total TCR beta diversity. TCRdb ran its own pipeline on the public reads, namely fastp trimming at Q25 and MiXCR clone calling, and kept in-frame beta chains. Each entry merges the rows of one CDR3 protein and shows their most common DNA and genes. Clone size and V and J calls follow TCRdb, not the original study. For this sample the table gives about 1.1 million distinct CDR3 sequences, of which roughly two fifths were detected only once. The ten largest make up roughly 13% of the sample.

Overall study results and their limits: There was a strong correlation between observed TCR beta diversity and the percentage of naive T cells measured by flow cytometry. Because donor CMV infection status was unknown, age-related changes in expanded clonotypes were potentially confounded. As age increased, observed TCR beta diversity per million T cells dropped in a roughly linear way, and a significant reduction was already evident by age approximately 40. Total diversity estimates from one million sequenced T cells were considered lower bounds and underestimates. Conclusive comparison of naive and antigen-experienced compartments was prevented by the profiling of bulk unsorted PBMCs. The long-lived group showed more naive CD4+ T cells, fewer expanded clones and increased TCR diversity than the aged group, suggesting age selection.

Sequences were obtained from blood. This TCR derives from a young man in good health. The chain is assembled from TRBV20-1 and TRBJ2-1; possibly the D gene is TRBD2, per 5 matching bases. The nucleotide sequence is TGCAGTTTTTTAATCGGGATCAATGAGCAGTTCTTC. This is translated as CSFLIGINEQFF.